This entry lists 28 T cell receptor beta chains sequenced from one sample in a study of long-term antiretroviral therapy in people with HIV. Researchers report immunoSEQ v3.0 was run at survey level. Some clones are missing from TCRdb's copy, which holds only in-frame ones; the method was immunoSEQ multiplex PCR. The top ten clones hold roughly 12% of a sample with approximately 15,000 clones, approximately 90% of them seen once. The material was unsorted PBMCs, obtained 6.9 years after starting antiretroviral therapy. The receptors were sampled from a man in his fifties or sixties with HIV.

V usage is TRBV12-5 and J usage is TRBJ1-1; possible D gene TRBD1, 5 bases. Germline V gene sequence: CDR1 LGHNT, CDR2 FRNRAP. With 5 bases removed from V and 5 bases from J, the gap between germline ends came to 12 bases. The length of the CDR3 is 13 residues. The CDR3 is CASGVGTVTEAFF. In DNA form, the CDR3 reads TGTGCTAGTGGTGTGGGGACGGTTACTGAAGCTTTCTTT.

J is TRBJ1-1 and V is TRBV27; D is unresolved. Germline CDR1 reads MNHEY; CDR2 reads SMNVEV (reference sequence). CDR3 length: 13 amino acids. V was pared by 4 bases and J by 4 bases, with 10 bases between. The CDR3 DNA sequence: TGTGCCAGCAGTTGGGCAGGCGGCACTGAAGCTTTCTTT. Amino acid sequence: CASSWAGGTEAFF.

V is TRBV7-3 and J is TRBJ1-1, with unresolved D. The CDR3 sequence is 13 residues long. Trimming stripped 1 base from V and 1 base from J, with 4 bases between. Germline CDR1 and CDR2: SGHTA and FQGTGA. The CDR3 loop is CASSLMENTEAFF. CDR3 sequence (DNA): TGTGCCAGCAGCTTAATGGAGAACACTGAAGCTTTCTTT.

The V and J genes are TRBV10-3 and TRBJ2-7; 9 positions agree with TRBD1. The ends lost 11 bases at V and 3 bases at J; junction bases unmatched: 20. CDR1 and CDR2 from the germline V gene are ENHRY and SYGVKD. The CDR3 extends over 17 amino acids. Here the CDR3 reads CASTGTGLNFSGYEQYF. The CDR3 DNA sequence: TGTGCCTCGACCGGGACAGGGTTAAACTTTTCGGGCTACGAGCAGTACTTC.

V is TRBV7-2 and J is TRBJ2-7; D tentatively fits TRBD1 or TRBD2 (5 bases each). Germline lookup yields CDR1 SGHTA and CDR2 FQGNSA. The length of the CDR3 is 12 residues. V was clipped by 5 bases and J by 4 bases, with 9 bases between them. Here the CDR3 DNA reads TGTGCCAGCAGCGTGGGACCTTACGAGCAGTACTTC. Protein product: CASSVGPYEQYF.

The V and J genes are TRBV27 and TRBJ1-4; D gene ambiguous. This CDR3 comprises 12 residues. V was cut by 7 bases and J by 5 bases, with 8 bases left in between. Germline V gene lookup returns CDR1 MNHEY and CDR2 SMNVEV (reference sequence). CDR3 sequence reads: CASKAPNEKLFF. The CDR3 DNA is TGTGCCAGCAAAGCACCCAATGAAAAACTGTTTTTT.

The chain couples TRBV5-5 to TRBJ1-4, with D possibly matching TRBD1 (5 bases). V was pared by 2 bases and J by 6 bases, with 14 bases between. The CDR3 runs to 15 residues. Germline CDR1 is SGHKS and CDR2 is YYEKEE (reference sequence). CDR3 in amino acids: CASSFLAREYEKLFF. DNA of the CDR3: TGTGCCAGCAGCTTCCTGGCCAGGGAGTATGAAAAACTGTTTTTT.

The chain couples TRBV7-8 to TRBJ1-3; no definite D call. The germline V and J ends were trimmed by 3 bases and 0 bases, with 9 bases remaining between them. Per the germline V gene, CDR1 is SGHVS and CDR2 is FQNEAQ. The CDR3 is 15 amino acids. The CDR3, as DNA: TGTGCCAGCAGCTTTTCGGGGAACTCTGGAAACACCATATATTTT. Residues: CASSFSGNSGNTIYF.

The rearrangement links TRBV7-9 to TRBJ2-7; TRBD1 aligns across 7 bases. With V trimmed by 1 base and J by 3 bases, 6 bases remained unmatched. This CDR3 contains 15 residues. Germline values: CDR1 SEHNR, CDR2 FQNEAQ (reference sequence). The CDR3: CASSLVGTVIYEQYF. The CDR3 DNA sequence: TGTGCCAGCAGCTTAGTGGGGACAGTGATCTACGAGCAGTACTTC.

The gene calls are TRBV7-3 and TRBJ2-3; a possible D gene is TRBD2 (6 bases). CDR1 and CDR2 (germline): SGHTA, FQGTGA. V lost 3 bases to trimming and J lost 0 bases, with 10 bases between them. The CDR3 covers 15 residues. The CDR3 DNA reads as TGTGCCAGCAGCTTCAGCGGGTTCAGCACAGATACGCAGTATTTT. It encodes CASSFSGFSTDTQYF.

The chain recombines TRBV27 with TRBJ2-2, with D perhaps TRBD2 (6 bases). Trimming stripped 1 base from V and 4 bases from J, with 10 bases between. Germline CDR1 reads MNHEY; CDR2 reads SMNVEV (reference sequence). The CDR3 runs to 15 residues. DNA of the CDR3: TGTGCCAGCAGTTTATACGGGAGAGGCACCGGGGAGCTGTTTTTT. It is translated as CASSLYGRGTGELFF.

This clone was picked up one time. V gene TRBV7-3 combines with J gene TRBJ2-3; maybe TRBD2 (5 bases). Germline V gene lookup returns CDR1 SGHTA and CDR2 FQGTGA. Between the trimmed V and J ends, which lost 5 bases and 3 bases, there was a span of 15 bases. This CDR3 contains 15 residues. CDR3 loop: CASSLTRSPTDTQYF. In nucleotides, the CDR3 is TGTGCCAGCAGCCTCACTAGGTCCCCAACAGATACGCAGTATTTT.

This clone has just a few counts. The chain employs TRBV6-5 and TRBJ2-1; unclear D gene. Germline lookup yields CDR1 MNHEY and CDR2 SVGAGI. The ends were cut back, 4 bases at V and 0 bases at J, with 10 bases in the middle. The CDR3 extends over 15 amino acids. Written as DNA, the CDR3 is TGTGCCAGCAGTTCCGGAGCAAGCTCCTACAATGAGCAGTTCTTC. Its translation is CASSSGASSYNEQFF.

V usage is TRBV15 and J usage is TRBJ2-5; D is possibly TRBD1 (6 bases). Germline loops: CDR1 LNHNV, CDR2 YYDKDF (reference sequence). V lost 6 bases, J lost 5 bases, and 19 bases lay in between. The CDR3 runs to 15 residues. CDR3 sequence: CATRRGPGGRETQYF. CDR3 sequence (DNA): TGTGCCACCAGGAGGGGTCCTGGGGGCCGGGAGACCCAGTACTTC.

V gene TRBV6-5 combines with J gene TRBJ2-1; 7 nucleotides agree with TRBD2. V lost 4 bases, J lost 7 bases, and 10 bases stayed unmatched. The germline V gene has CDR1 MNHEY and CDR2 SVGAGI. The CDR3 has 15 residues. CDR3 protein: CASSSSGMSGNEQFF. The CDR3 nucleotides are TGTGCCAGCAGTTCCAGCGGGATGTCTGGGAATGAGCAGTTCTTC.

The V gene is TRBV5-6, the J gene TRBJ2-1; no definite D call. Germline V gene sequence: CDR1 SGHDT, CDR2 YYEEEE. CDR3 size: 15 residues. V was pared by 1 base and J by 0 bases, with 8 bases between. DNA of the CDR3: TGTGCCAGCAGCTTGTCTACGAGCTCCTACAATGAGCAGTTCTTC. Translation: CASSLSTSSYNEQFF.

The chain is built from TRBV27 and TRBJ1-5, with TRBD1 identical over 7 bases. With 7 bases clipped from V and 4 bases from J, the junction kept 4 bases outside the gene matches. The CDR3 has 13 amino acids. Germline V gene data show CDR1 as MNHEY and CDR2 as SMNVEV (reference sequence). The CDR3 reads CASMTGSNQPQHF. CDR3 DNA sequence: TGTGCCAGCATGACAGGGAGTAATCAGCCCCAGCATTTT.

The V call is TRBV7-3, the J call TRBJ1-1; the D is unclear. The CDR3 covers 14 residues. V was shortened by 3 bases and J by 0 bases, with 8 bases between the two germline ends. Per germline, CDR1 SGHTA and CDR2 FQGTGA. CDR3 in DNA: TGTGCCAGCAGCTTGGGTCAGCTGAACACTGAAGCTTTCTTT. As protein: CASSLGQLNTEAFF. The full variable domain, completed using reference TRBV7-3 and TRBJ1-1, is GAGVSQTPSNKVTEKGKYVELRCDPISGHTALYWYRQSLGQGPEFLIYFQGTGAADDSGLPNDRFFAVRPEGSVSTLKIQRTERGDSAVYLCASSLGQLNTEAFFGQGTRLTVV.

The gene calls are TRBV6-6 and TRBJ2-7; 7 bases align to TRBD2. The CDR3 extends over 12 amino acids. The J segment lost 4 bases and the V segment lost 6 bases, leaving 3 bases of the junction unmatched. Germline V gene lookup returns CDR1 MNHNY and CDR2 SVGAGI (reference sequence). In DNA, the CDR3 is TGTGCCAGCAGCGTGCGGGGGTACGAGCAGTACTTC. Protein sequence: CASSVRGYEQYF.

The chain uses TRBV7-2 and TRBJ2-3; 9 bases are a match to TRBD1. The length of the CDR3 is 15 residues. Germline CDR1 and CDR2: SGHTA and FQGNSA. The ends lost 4 bases at V and 6 bases at J; junction bases unmatched: 8. The CDR3 DNA reads as TGTGCCAGCAGCTCACAGGGGGCCGCTGGGGATACGCAGTATTTT. It yields the protein CASSSQGAAGDTQYF.

The chain links TRBV7-9 to TRBJ1-1, with a weak D call TRBD1 (6 bases). Germline CDR1 and CDR2: SEHNR and FQNEAQ (reference sequence). The CDR3 loop spans 11 amino acids. Trimming removed 5 bases at V and 8 bases at J, with 9 bases between. CDR3 sequence: CASSATGEAFF. The CDR3 DNA reads as TGTGCCAGCAGCGCCACAGGGGAAGCTTTCTTT.

The V gene is TRBV6-1, the J gene TRBJ1-1; 9 nucleotides agree with TRBD1. This CDR3 has 14 residues. Germline CDR1 is MNHNS and CDR2 is SASEGT. V gave up 5 bases and J gave up 5 bases; unmatched junction bases: 6. CDR3 amino acids: CASSSGQGWTEAFF. CDR3 DNA sequence: TGTGCCAGCAGTTCCGGACAGGGGTGGACTGAAGCTTTCTTT.

This rearrangement joins TRBV5-1 to TRBJ2-7, with 7 bases matching TRBD1. The CDR3 is 14 residues long. The germline CDR1 and CDR2 sequences are SGHRS and YFSETQ. V was clipped by 0 bases and J by 2 bases; unmatched bases: 2. The CDR3 is CASSLGQGPYEQYF. DNA of the CDR3: TGCGCCAGCAGCTTGGGACAGGGTCCCTACGAGCAGTACTTC.

The V and J genes are TRBV11-2 and TRBJ2-7; D possibly corresponds to TRBD2 (6 bases). The length of the CDR3 is 13 residues. The V end lost 6 bases, the J end lost 2 bases, and 11 bases lay between the germline ends. Germline V CDR1 and CDR2: SGHAT, FQNNGV. The DNA of the CDR3 is TGTGCCAGCAGACTCCTAGCGACCTACGAGCAGTACTTC. Its protein product is CASRLLATYEQYF.

V usage is TRBV5-1 and J usage is TRBJ2-2; 7 positions match TRBD2. Germline values: CDR1 SGHRS, CDR2 YFSETQ. Losses at the gene ends were 3 bases for V and 1 base for J; bases not matched to a gene: 6. The CDR3 totals 16 residues. The CDR3 here is CASSYGTTMNTGELFF. DNA for the CDR3: TGCGCCAGCAGCTACGGGACTACTATGAACACCGGGGAGCTGTTTTTT.

The chain carries TRBV6-6 and TRBJ2-7; 7 bases map to TRBD2. Germline assignment: CDR1 MNHNY and CDR2 SVGAGI (reference sequence). The V and J ends lost 4 bases and 0 bases, in that order; junction bases with no gene match: 9. This CDR3 has 16 residues. Written as DNA, the CDR3 is TGTGCCAGCAGTTCCCTAGGCCGGGACTACTCCTACGAGCAGTACTTC. Translating gives CASSSLGRDYSYEQYF.

The rearrangement joins TRBV28 to TRBJ1-5; perhaps TRBD1 as D (5 bases). V was trimmed by 2 bases and J by 4 bases, leaving 9 bases between them. The length of the CDR3 is 14 residues. CDR1 and CDR2 (germline): MDHEN, SYDVKM. The CDR3 here is CASSLRGANQPQHF. In nucleotides, the CDR3 is TGTGCCAGCAGTTTAAGGGGCGCAAATCAGCCCCAGCATTTT. Looking up the rest from reference TRBV28 and TRBJ1-5 gives the full variable domain: DVKVTQSSRYLVKRTGEKVFLECVQDMDHENMFWYRQDPGLGLRLIYFSYDVKMKEKGDIPEGYSVSREKKERFSLILESASTNQTSMYLCASSLRGANQPQHFGDGTRLSIL.

This clone was seen a single time. This chain connects TRBV7-2 to TRBJ1-2, with no clear D. With 1 base removed from V and 1 base from J, the gap between germline ends came to 7 bases. In germline, CDR1 is SGHTA, CDR2 FQGNSA. This CDR3 comprises 14 residues. CDR3 DNA: TGTGCCAGCAGCTTAGAACGGGGTAACTATGGCTACACCTTC. Its protein is CASSLERGNYGYTF. Based on the CDR3 plus reference TRBV7-2 and TRBJ1-2, the full variable domain is GAGVSQSPSNKVTEKGKDVELRCDPISGHTALYWYRQSLGQGLEFLIYFQGNSAPDKSGLPSDRFSAERTGGSVSTLTIQRTQQEDSAVYLCASSLERGNYGYTFGSGTRLTVV.